Below, 9 T cell receptor beta chains from the same sample are listed, as sequenced in a study of cytomegalovirus exposure and HLA in healthy donors. Primers: 60 Vbeta forward and 13 Jbeta reverse. Measured with immunoSEQ multiplex PCR; TCRdb has only the in-frame clones, and not every one. This table holds around 190,000 clones, around three quarters found once. Sequencing used PBMCs. The receptor source for this set is a middle-aged man in good health and CMV-seronegative.

CDR3 sequence: CASSPPGSPNEQFF. The CDR3 coding sequence is TGTGCCAGCAGCCCCCCAGGTTCCCCCAATGAGCAGTTCTTC. The V call is TRBV11-3, the J call TRBJ2-1, with D hard to call. CDR1 and CDR2 from the germline V gene are SGHNT and YENEEA. With 5 bases removed from V and 6 bases from J, the gap between germline ends came to 14 bases. The CDR3 covers 14 residues.

This clone was detected a few times. In the same sample, other DNA sequences code for this CDR3. The chain links TRBV4-1 to TRBJ1-5; a weak D match, TRBD1 (5 bases). Germline assignment: CDR1 MGHRA and CDR2 YSYEKL. Trimming cost V 3 bases and J 0 bases, with 9 bases left between them. The CDR3 extends over 15 amino acids. Here the CDR3 reads CASSQDTYSNQPQHF. For the CDR3, the DNA is TGCGCCAGCAGCCAGGACACCTATAGCAATCAGCCCCAGCATTTT.

This chain links TRBV18 with TRBJ1-5, with a weak D call TRBD1 (5 bases). The V and J ends lost 1 base and 4 bases respectively, with 11 bases between them. The CDR3 loop spans 15 amino acids. CDR1 KGHSH and CDR2 LQKENI come from the germline V gene. DNA of the CDR3: TGTGCCAGCTCACCACTGGCAGGGCAGAATCAGCCCCAGCATTTT. It specifies CASSPLAGQNQPQHF.

The chain recombines TRBV19 with TRBJ2-1, with TRBD2 matching 9 bases. The ends lost 3 bases at V and 0 bases at J; junction bases unmatched: 6. CDR1 and CDR2 (germline): LNHDA, SQIVND (reference sequence). The CDR3 length is 17 residues. The CDR3 DNA reads TGTGCCAGTAGTATGATTAGGCGGGGGGGCTCCTACAATGAGCAGTTCTTC. Encoded protein: CASSMIRRGGSYNEQFF.

The J gene is TRBJ1-2, the V gene TRBV5-1; 11 bases are a match to TRBD1. Germline V CDR1 and CDR2: SGHRS, YFSETQ. CDR3 length: 15 residues. With 2 bases clipped from V and 8 bases from J, the junction kept 8 bases outside the gene matches. The CDR3 DNA reads TGCGCCAGCAGCTTTGGACAGGGGGCGGAACAGGGCTACACCTTC. It specifies CASSFGQGAEQGYTF.

This chain joins TRBV9 and TRBJ2-1; TRBD2 might be the D (6 bases). Trimming removed 0 bases at V and 0 bases at J, with 16 bases between. The germline gives CDR1 SGDLS, CDR2 YYNGEE. The CDR3 sequence is 18 residues long. In nucleotides, the CDR3 is TGTGCCAGCAGCGTAGCTACGGCACCCGGGAGCTCCTACAATGAGCAGTTCTTC. As protein: CASSVATAPGSSYNEQFF.

The chain combines TRBV18 with TRBJ2-3, with a weak D call TRBD2 (5 bases). V lost 6 bases and J lost 3, with 16 bases in between. The CDR3 loop spans 15 amino acids. CDR1 and CDR2 from the germline V gene are KGHSH and LQKENI. CDR3 DNA: TGTGCCAGCTCCCTCCGAGAGGGAAAGACAGATACGCAGTATTTT. Translation gives CASSLREGKTDTQYF.

The gene calls are TRBV19 and TRBJ2-1; D perhaps matches TRBD2 (6 bases). The V gene lost 5 bases and the J gene lost 4 bases, with 12 bases spanning the gap. This CDR3 has 14 residues. CDR1 LNHDA and CDR2 SQIVND come from the germline V gene (reference sequence). As DNA, the CDR3 is TGTGCCAGTAGTGTACTGGGGGGTTACAATGAGCAGTTCTTC. Translation gives CASSVLGGYNEQFF.

V usage is TRBV5-1 and J usage is TRBJ1-4; perhaps TRBD1 as D (6 bases). V lost 0 bases, J lost 10 bases, and 19 bases lay in between. Germline V gives CDR1 SGHRS, CDR2 YFSETQ. CDR3 length equals 16 residues. Here the CDR3 DNA reads TGCGCCAGCAGCTTGGACCGGGACACCCGACGGGTAAAACTGTTTTTT. Amino acids: CASSLDRDTRRVKLFF.